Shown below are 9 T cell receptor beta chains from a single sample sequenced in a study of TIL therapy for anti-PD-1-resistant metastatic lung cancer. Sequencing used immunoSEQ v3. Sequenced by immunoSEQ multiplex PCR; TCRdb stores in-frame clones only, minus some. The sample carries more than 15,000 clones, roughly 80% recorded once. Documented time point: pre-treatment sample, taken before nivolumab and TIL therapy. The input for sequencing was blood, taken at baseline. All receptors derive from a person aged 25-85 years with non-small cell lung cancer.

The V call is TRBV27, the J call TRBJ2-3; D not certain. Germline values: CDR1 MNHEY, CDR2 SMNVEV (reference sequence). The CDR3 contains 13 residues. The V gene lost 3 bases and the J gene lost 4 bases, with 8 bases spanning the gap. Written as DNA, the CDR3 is TGTGCCAGCAGTTTCATTGGCGCAGATACGCAGTATTTT. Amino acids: CASSFIGADTQYF.

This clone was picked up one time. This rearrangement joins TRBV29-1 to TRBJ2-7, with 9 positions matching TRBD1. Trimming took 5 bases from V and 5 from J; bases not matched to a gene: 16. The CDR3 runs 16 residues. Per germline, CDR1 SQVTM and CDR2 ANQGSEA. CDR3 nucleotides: TGCAGCGTTAAACAACCCGGGACAGGGTTTTGGGACGAGCAGTACTTC. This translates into CSVKQPGTGFWDEQYF.

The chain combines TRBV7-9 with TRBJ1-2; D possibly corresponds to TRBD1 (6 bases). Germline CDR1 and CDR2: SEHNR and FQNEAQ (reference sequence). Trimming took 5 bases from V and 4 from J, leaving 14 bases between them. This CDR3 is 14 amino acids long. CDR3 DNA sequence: TGTGCCAGCAGCCCACAGGGCCTCGGCTATGGCTACACCTTC. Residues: CASSPQGLGYGYTF.

DNA for the CDR3: TGTGCCATCAGTGAGTCATCAGGGGCTTACACTGAAGCTTTCTTT. Residues: CAISESSGAYTEAFF. The chain links TRBV10-3 to TRBJ1-1; D may be TRBD1 (6 bases). V was pared by 0 bases and J by 3 bases, with 11 bases between. The CDR3 has 15 residues. Germline-derived CDR1 and CDR2 are ENHRY and SYGVKD.

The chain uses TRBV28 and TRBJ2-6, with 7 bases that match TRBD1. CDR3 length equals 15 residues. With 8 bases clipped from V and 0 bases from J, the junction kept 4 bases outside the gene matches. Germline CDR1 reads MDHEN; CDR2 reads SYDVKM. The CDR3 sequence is CASRGDSSGANVLTF. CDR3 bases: TGTGCCAGCCGTGGGGACAGCTCTGGGGCCAACGTCCTGACTTTC. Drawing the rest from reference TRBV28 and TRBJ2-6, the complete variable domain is DVKVTQSSRYLVKRTGEKVFLECVQDMDHENMFWYRQDPGLGLRLIYFSYDVKMKEKGDIPEGYSVSREKKERFSLILESASTNQTSMYLCASRGDSSGANVLTFGAGSRLTVL.

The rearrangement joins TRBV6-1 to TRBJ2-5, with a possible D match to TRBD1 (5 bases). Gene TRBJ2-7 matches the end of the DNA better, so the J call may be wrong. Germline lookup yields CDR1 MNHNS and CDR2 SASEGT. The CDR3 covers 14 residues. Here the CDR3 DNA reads TGTGCCAGCAGTGACACAGGATCCTCCTACGAGCAGTACTTC. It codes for CASSDTGSSYEQYF.

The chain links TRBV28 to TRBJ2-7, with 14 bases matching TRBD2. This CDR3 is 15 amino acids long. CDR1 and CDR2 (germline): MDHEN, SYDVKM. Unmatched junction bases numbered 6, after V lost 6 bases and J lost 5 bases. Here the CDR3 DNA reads TGTGCCAGCAGGCCGGGACTAGCGGGAGTAGACGAGCAGTACTTC. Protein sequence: CASRPGLAGVDEQYF. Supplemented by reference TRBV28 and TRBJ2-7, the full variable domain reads DVKVTQSSRYLVKRTGEKVFLECVQDMDHENMFWYRQDPGLGLRLIYFSYDVKMKEKGDIPEGYSVSREKKERFSLILESASTNQTSMYLCASRPGLAGVDEQYFGPGTRLTVT.

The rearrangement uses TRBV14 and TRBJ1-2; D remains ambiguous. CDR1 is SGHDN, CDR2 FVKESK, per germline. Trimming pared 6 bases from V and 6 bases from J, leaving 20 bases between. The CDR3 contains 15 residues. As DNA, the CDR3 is TGTGCCAGCAGTCGTCGGGGTATATGGTCGGATGGCTACACCTTC. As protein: CASSRRGIWSDGYTF.

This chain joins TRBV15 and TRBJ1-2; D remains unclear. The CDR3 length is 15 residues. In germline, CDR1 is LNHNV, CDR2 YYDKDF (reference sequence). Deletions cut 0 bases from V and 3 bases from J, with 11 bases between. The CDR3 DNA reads TGTGCCACCAGCAGAGATCAGAGGAGGGACTATGGCTACACCTTC. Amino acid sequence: CATSRDQRRDYGYTF. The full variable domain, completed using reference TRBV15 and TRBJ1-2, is DAMVIQNPRYQVTQFGKPVTLSCSQTLNHNVMYWYQQKSSQAPKLLFHYYDKDFNNEADTPDNFQSRRPNTSFCFLDIRSPGLGDTAMYLCATSRDQRRDYGYTFGSGTRLTVV.